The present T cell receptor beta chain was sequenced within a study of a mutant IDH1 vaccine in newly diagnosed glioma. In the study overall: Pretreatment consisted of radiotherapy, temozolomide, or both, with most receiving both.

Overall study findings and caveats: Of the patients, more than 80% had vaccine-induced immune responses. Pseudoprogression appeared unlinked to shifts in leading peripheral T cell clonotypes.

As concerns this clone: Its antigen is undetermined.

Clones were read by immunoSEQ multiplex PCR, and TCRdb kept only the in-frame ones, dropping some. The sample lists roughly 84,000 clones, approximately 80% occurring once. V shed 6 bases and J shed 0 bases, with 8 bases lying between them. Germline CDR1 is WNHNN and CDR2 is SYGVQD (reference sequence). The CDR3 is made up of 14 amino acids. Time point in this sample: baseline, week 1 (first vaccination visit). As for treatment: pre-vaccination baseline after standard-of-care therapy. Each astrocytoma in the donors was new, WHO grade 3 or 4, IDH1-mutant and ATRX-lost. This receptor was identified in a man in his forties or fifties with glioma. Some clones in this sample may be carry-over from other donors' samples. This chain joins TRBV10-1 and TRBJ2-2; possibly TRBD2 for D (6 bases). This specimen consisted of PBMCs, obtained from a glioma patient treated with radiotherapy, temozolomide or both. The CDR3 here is CASRGGSNTGELFF. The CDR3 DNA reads TGCGCCAGCAGGGGAGGTTCGAACACCGGGGAGCTGTTTTTT.